The sequence of this T cell receptor (beta chain) was determined in a study of blood T cell repertoires in COVID-19. Study background: The samples span acute and convalescent COVID-19 from the United States, Italy and Spain.

Repertoires were generated with immunoSEQ multiplex PCR, while TCRdb's copy carries only in-frame clones and drops some. The sample contains around 230,000 clones, roughly 88% of which appear only once. Germline V CDR1 and CDR2: LNHDA, SQIVND (reference sequence). The CDR3 is made up of 14 amino acids. V lost 4 bases and J 0 bases, leaving 7 bases between the germline ends. Study members were between roughly 18 and 100 years old and lived in fewer than 30 US regions. V is TRBV19 and J is TRBJ1-5, with D hard to call. Sequenced input: PBMCs or T cells enriched from blood (not recorded which). This TCR was recovered from a woman aged 40 to 55 with acute COVID-19. The CDR3 region is CASSNGLSNQPQHF. CDR3 bases: TGTGCCAGTAGTAATGGACTTAGCAATCAGCCCCAGCATTTT.